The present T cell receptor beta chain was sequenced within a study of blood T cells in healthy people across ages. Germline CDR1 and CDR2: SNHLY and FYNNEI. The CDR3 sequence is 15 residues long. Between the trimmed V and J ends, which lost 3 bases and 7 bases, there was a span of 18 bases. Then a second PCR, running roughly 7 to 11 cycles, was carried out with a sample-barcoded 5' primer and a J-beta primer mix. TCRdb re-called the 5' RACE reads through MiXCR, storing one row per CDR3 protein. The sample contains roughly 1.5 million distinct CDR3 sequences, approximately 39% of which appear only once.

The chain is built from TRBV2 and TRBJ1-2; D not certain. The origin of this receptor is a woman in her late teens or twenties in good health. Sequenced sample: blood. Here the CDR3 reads CASSDSGRWGSGYTF. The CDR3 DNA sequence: TGTGCCAGCAGTGACAGCGGGAGGTGGGGAAGTGGCTACACCTTC.